The table lists the clone carrying this T cell receptor beta chain with a few counts. The antigen remains unidentified. This record belongs to a study of T-cell reconstitution after alpha-beta-depleted transplantation in children. The CDR3 has 12 amino acids. CDR1 DFQATT and CDR2 SNEGSKA come from the germline V gene (reference sequence). The V end was cut by 5 bases, the J end by 7 bases, with 9 bases between. Findings of the study overall: Expanded graft clones, several hundred of them, were reportedly the source of alpha-beta T cells about two months after transplant. Recipient T cells and thymic progenitors that survived were the source of the high TCRbeta diversity seen at day 60 in some patients.

Unique molecular identifiers featured in how the TCRbeta library was prepared. TCRdb itself ran the PCR reads through MiXCR, one entry per CDR3 protein. The profile covers about 300,000 distinct CDR3 sequences, with over 9.5% appearing a single time and 7% to 9.5% taken by the ten largest. The receptor's source is a boy under two years old with acute myeloid leukemia, due to receive a stem cell transplant. This specimen was PBMCs, taken before TCRalphabeta/CD19-depleted stem cell transplant. This sequence joins TRBV20-1 and TRBJ1-6; no clear D. CDR3 in DNA: TGCAGTGCTCCCCCCCGGAATTCACCCCTCCACTTT. Translated, it gives CSAPPRNSPLHF.